The entry that follows covers one TCR beta chain sequence. CDR3 size: 15 residues. J lost 0 bases, V lost 6 bases, and 4 bases had no gene match. Looked up from germline, CDR1 is MDHEN and CDR2 is SYDVKM. In the original analysis: Quantification of nucleated cells was approximated via reference gene primer amplification. Profiling relied on immunoSEQ multiplex PCR, and the TCRdb table lists in-frame clones only, not all of them. V, J and clone size reflect that table, while D and trimming were determined from the DNA. Of 250,000 to 300,000 clones listed, 85% to 90% are singletons. The data were taken from a study of blood T cell repertoires in COVID-19. As for the study in general: Specimens from acute and convalescent COVID-19 originated in the United States, Italy and Spain. T cells, B-cell-depleted T cells, or PBMCs supplied cDNA or gDNA.

Seattle cases were enrolled at active infection and followed longitudinally. Sequences were obtained from peripheral blood. The gene calls are TRBV28 and TRBJ2-1, with TRBD2 matching 8 bases. The TCR originated in a woman aged 55-69 years with COVID-19, enrolled during active disease. The CDR3 region is CASRASGSSYNEQFF. CDR3 in DNA: TGTGCCAGCAGGGCGAGCGGGAGCTCCTACAATGAGCAGTTCTTC.